This T cell receptor beta chain comes out of a study of blood T cell repertoires in COVID-19. The V and J ends lost 4 bases and 5 bases, in that order; junction bases with no gene match: 0. Germline values: CDR1 LNHDA, CDR2 SQIVND (reference sequence). The CDR3 length is 13 residues. Sequencing used immunoSEQ multiplex PCR; TCRdb keeps in-frame clones, though not all of them. The table records 250,000 to 400,000 clones, about nine tenths of them present only once. With respect to this clone: This CDR3 is also generated by other DNA sequences in the sample.

The chain combines TRBV19 with TRBJ1-5; 9 bases align to TRBD1. Sequences were obtained from peripheral blood. The sequence was obtained from a woman under 40 with COVID-19, enrolled during active disease. The CDR3 region is CASSRDRDQPQHF. In DNA form, the CDR3 reads TGTGCCAGTAGTAGGGACAGGGATCAGCCCCAGCATTTT.